These 4 T cell receptor beta chains were sequenced from one sample in a study of CD8+CD57+ T cells in acquired aplastic anemia. Genomic DNA acted as the template from which TCR beta VDJ combination and CDR3 sequence profiling were carried out. TCRdb ran MiXCR on the reads and lists one entry per CDR3 protein. Of roughly 190,000 distinct CDR3 sequences listed, less than 60% are singletons. Patients who underwent sequencing had shown CD8+CD57+ cell expansion by flow cytometry. The source material was sorted CD4+, CD8+, or CD8+CD57+ T cells (not recorded which) from PBMCs. The receptors shown here come from a human donor with aplastic anemia.

This clonotype was seen a few times. The rearrangement links TRBV24-1 to TRBJ2-7, with a tentative D call TRBD2 (5 bases). The CDR3 loop spans 15 amino acids. Trimming took 0 bases from V and 3 from J, leaving 11 bases between them. Germline loops: CDR1 KGHDR, CDR2 SFDVKD. Here the CDR3 DNA reads TGTGCCACCAGTGATTTGCACGGAGGCCGCTACGAGCAGTACTTC. It translates to CATSDLHGGRYEQYF.

This clonotype has a count of ten or more. The genes are TRBV7-9 and TRBJ1-5; D gene unclear. The germline gives CDR1 SEHNR, CDR2 FQNEAQ (reference sequence). The CDR3 covers 13 residues. The V end lost 5 bases, the J end lost 0 bases, and 5 bases lay between the germline ends. Here the CDR3 reads CASSPASNQPQHF. CDR3 DNA sequence: TGTGCCAGCAGCCCTGCTAGCAATCAGCCCCAGCATTTT.

The rearrangement links TRBV7-9 to TRBJ2-7; perhaps TRBD2 as D (5 bases). V lost 5 bases to trimming and J lost 7 bases, with 12 bases between them. Per the germline V gene, CDR1 is SEHNR and CDR2 is FQNEAQ (reference sequence). This CDR3 is 12 amino acids long. The CDR3 nucleotides read TGTGCCAGCAGCCCGGCGGGCGATGAGCAGTACTTC. Its translation is CASSPAGDEQYF. The full variable domain, in which reference TRBV7-9 and TRBJ2-7 provide the parts outside the CDR3, is DTGVSQNPRHKITKRGQNVTFRCDPISEHNRLYWYRQTLGQGPEFLTYFQNEAQLEKSRLLSDRFSAERPKGSFSTLEIQRTEQGDSAMYLCASSPAGDEQYFGPGTRLTVT.

The gene calls are TRBV11-2 and TRBJ1-6; a weak D match, TRBD1 (5 bases). This CDR3 region has 16 residues. The germline gives CDR1 SGHAT, CDR2 FQNNGV. V gave up 0 bases and J gave up 7 bases, with 13 bases separating them. CDR3 region: CASSLEGPGLNSPLHF. CDR3 in DNA: TGTGCCAGCAGCTTAGAGGGCCCAGGGTTAAATTCACCCCTCCACTTT.